This TCR beta chain originates from a study of cytomegalovirus exposure and HLA in healthy donors (dated by TCRdb to about 2017). About the investigation overall: An earlier analysis of roughly 570 of the donors reported 276 Gb of sequence data and around 100 million unique TCR beta sequences obtained from some 170 million T cells. An early release that covered approximately 600 HLA-typed donors contained around 330 gigabases of sequencing data and around 80 million unique TCR sequences. Of the roughly 420 genotyped donors, more than 75% were placed in the genetic ancestry cluster associated with self-reported Caucasian donors. The study aimed to test whether cataloging public T cell receptors could reveal signatures of past pathogen exposure. Using immunosequencing, the study profiled T cell repertoires from about 620 subjects and related those repertoires to cytomegalovirus serostatus. A separate validation cohort of some 130 different subjects was used in addition to the roughly 700-subject first cohort. The study combined high-throughput TCR immunosequencing, statistical association of individual TCRs with disease status, and machine learning to predict cytomegalovirus infection status. In a later analysis, previously published TCR beta repertoires from several hundred donors were re-analyzed and high-resolution HLA genotyping was added so that TCR occurrence patterns could be studied. In the later analysis, no new phenotypic data were used to find candidate immune exposures; instead, reliance was placed on TCR beta sequences and their occurrence across donors. In an earlier analysis of a few hundred of the donors, high-throughput TCR beta sequencing was used to judge whether each TCR beta V gene segment behaved as functional or pseudogenic. Alongside the repertoire data, information on donor age, sex, ethnicity and CMV serostatus was compiled. A later genetic analysis used genome-wide SNP genotypes for about 60% of the roughly 700 donors, treating that subset as a discovery cohort. Every discovery cohort repertoire had been produced on one sequencing platform. Class I and class II HLA loci were covered by the typing at four-digit resolution. Typing coverage varied by locus: 629-630 donors for A, B, C, DRB1 and DQB1; approximately 500 for DQA1; over 600 for DPA1; more than 450 for DPB1. Roughly five DR-DQ haplotypes were handled as single units for association and clustering because linkage in the cohort was strong. Among about 370 genotyped donors of the cohort, an average of roughly 230,000 unique TCR beta nucleotide sequences was sequenced per donor, of which roughly 17% were non-productive.

The cohort consisted of approximately 670 healthy bone marrow donors. All cohort members were sampled while nominally healthy, although unrecorded immune exposures were likely present. The donor tested CMV seronegative, placing the donor among the 352 seronegative members of the cohort. Every donor gave a peripheral blood sample, and the peripheral blood mononuclear cells from that sample were used for TCR beta sequencing. The Qiagen DNeasy Blood Extraction Kit was used to extract genomic DNA from the blood cell samples. The research as a whole found: In a later genetic analysis, a missense DCLRE1C variant was associated with V-gene and J-gene trimming of TCR beta chains, and the association was replicated in an independent cohort. A later genetic analysis reported fewer N-insertions in productive TCRs among donors in an Asian-associated ancestry cluster than the approximately 700-donor mean. Roughly uniform sequencing depth across donors was assumed in presence/absence analyses, although this assumption may not hold. The sequencing pipeline was judged likely to have produced a cluster of highly shared sequence variants as a technical artifact. A few of the identified cytomegalovirus-associated TCR beta chains were confirmed in vitro to be specific for cytomegalovirus antigens. Because counts were too low, about 15 rarely observed V segments, including chromosome 9 orphons, were left out of the earlier analysis of some 640 of the donors. A later analysis reported that several top co-occurrence clusters appeared linked to parvovirus B19, influenza, CMV and Epstein-Barr virus. A later analysis found that most CMV-associated TCR beta chains appeared HLA-restricted, with HLA associations seemingly driven largely by CMV exposure. In a later analysis, HLA-associated TCR beta chains showed more clonal expansion and lower generation probabilities than non-associated chains that were equally common. Specific HLA alleles were associated with 15,000 to 20,000 TCR beta sequences at a false discovery rate of 0.05 in a later analysis. Linkage disequilibrium might explain the correlated functional status among segregating V segments, but an unknown experimental factor could not be excluded. In a later analysis, the rate of TCR association differed among HLA loci, with DRB1 alleles having the most associated TCRs and HLA-C alleles having the fewest. It was suggested by the authors that the approach could potentially be generalized to other disease states and immunological phenotypes. For the cohort, immune exposure information was limited to CMV serostatus. In an earlier analysis of 587 of the donors, most TCR beta V segments appeared in productive rearrangements about 87% or about 30% of the time, broadly matching IMGT annotations. HLA typing was unavailable for some donors at each locus, so association tests used only the typed subset. A further reported finding was that TCR beta sequences accurately predicted the HLA-A and HLA-B alleles for most subjects in the first cohort. The cohort was sequenced for TCR beta chains only, and without alpha or paired-chain data the features that could be detected were limited. Across donors, most TCR sequences were observed very rarely, whereas some public TCRs were present in many individuals. The classifier was reported to diagnose cytomegalovirus status with high specificity and sensitivity in both the original cohort and the validation cohort. The 87-base-pair reads could not distinguish some IMGT-functional V segments, including TRBV6-2 and TRBV6-3, so those segments were excluded. When HLA alleles, especially DR and DQ, strongly co-occurred, TCR associations were difficult to assign to individual alleles. The study listed 164 TCR beta chains as associated with cytomegalovirus.

About this clone itself: Its antigen is not yet known. No base quality information exists; no much larger clone differs at one position.

Counted from cysteine to phenylalanine, this CDR3 has 14 amino acids. CDR3 DNA only is kept here, 42 bases in frame from base 1. The junction shows trimming of 0 bases on V and 7 bases on J, plus 12 bases between the germline ends. Based on the germline V gene, the CDR1 and CDR2 sequences are LGHNA and YSLEER. To prepare the library, the immunoSEQ multiplex PCR assay was applied. The multiplex PCR relied on a mix of 60 forward primers for TCR Vbeta segments and 13 reverse primers for TCR Jbeta segments. The CDR3 region of rearranged TCR beta genes was amplified from genomic DNA by a multiplex PCR assay. The Illumina HiSeq System was used to sequence the amplified TCR beta libraries as 87-base-pair reads. Concerning the study's data processing: A later analysis tallied around 82 million unique TCR beta chains across the 666 repertoires, and approximately 9.9 million of those chains were shared by two or more donors. Raw reads were error-corrected and collapsed into unique sequences by a nearest-neighbor algorithm in which closely related sequences were merged to remove PCR and sequencing errors. To assign V, D and J gene segments, CDR3 sequences were aligned to IMGT reference sequences. Each retained sequence needed at least a six-nucleotide match to both a V gene segment and a J gene segment. Rearrangements were classified as productive when the CDR3 lacked stop codons and remained in frame with V and J, and all other rearrangements were classified as non-productive. CDR3 was defined by IMGT convention, running from the second conserved V-encoded cysteine to the conserved J-encoded phenylalanine. The earlier analysis of about 620 of the donors excluded sequences that lacked an unambiguous match to a single V gene segment. An earlier analysis of fewer than 650 of the donors classified V segments as functional when productive rearrangements were above 56.7% and as segregating when the standard deviation between donors was above 5%. A statistical classification framework was built to diagnose cytomegalovirus status from the catalog of TCR beta chain sequences. In a later analysis, V and J genes were assigned by comparing TCR nucleotide sequences against IMGT/GENE-DB human TR gene sequences. In a later analysis, CDR3 sequences and most-parsimonious VDJ recombination scenarios were assigned using the TCRdist pipeline. In a later analysis, every TCR beta chain was defined by the combination of its CDR3 amino acid sequence and its V-gene family, and reads without a unique V-gene family were dropped. To address suspected cross-contamination and a sequencing artifact, a later analysis removed some 620 highly shared, low-generation-probability nucleotide sequences. In a later analysis, a clonal expansion index was calculated for each public chain from normalized within-repertoire ranks of inferred template counts. Generation probabilities in a later analysis came from a VDJ recombination model fitted to out-of-frame rearrangements, and those results were checked against IGoR. In a later analysis, hypergeometric tests were used to score TCR-TCR, TCR-HLA and TCR-CMV co-occurrence, with a repertoire-size bias correction applied to TCR pairs. A later analysis estimated false discovery rates by permuting HLA or CMV assignments 20 times. In a later analysis, co-occurring TCRs were grouped using DBSCAN, with TCRdist sequence similarity added in when clustering inside HLA-allele-positive subsets. Repertoires with fewer than 30,000 or more than 120,000 public chains, plus five repertoires with anomalous nucleotide sharing, were excluded from co-occurrence clustering. In TCRdb, the immuneACCESS table is reduced to in-frame sequences with V and J assigned. These tables do not hold every clone; where another copy was compared, an unresolved V gene accounts for under half, and the others remain unexplained. Clonal size and the V and J genes are those of that table, whereas D and trimming came from the DNA. For this sample the table gives 150,000 to 200,000 clones, of which 65% to 85% were detected only once. The ten largest clones capture 1.5% to 2% of the sample.

The sequence was obtained from a man aged 18 to 30 in good health and CMV-seronegative. Sequenced sample: PBMCs. The chain is encoded by TRBV4-3 joined to TRBJ1-1; TRBD1 is perhaps the D gene, given 5 matching bases. The nucleotide sequence is given as TGCGCCAGCAGCCAAGATAGAGCAGGGCTTGAAGCTTTCTTT. Its coded protein is CASSQDRAGLEAFF.